A few counts support the clone carrying this TCR beta chain. Antigen unknown. The V end lost 10 bases, the J end lost 9 bases, and 18 bases lay between the germline ends. The CDR3 runs to 12 residues. This specimen comes from a study of T-cell memory formation after mild COVID-19. Broader study findings: Contracting clones, day 15 to 85, had balanced CD4/CD8, and later expanders favored CD4+. In second-wave clones peaking day 37, SARS-CoV-2 specificity remained unconfirmed.

cDNA libraries for TCR alpha and TCR beta, carrying sample barcodes and UMIs, came from 5'RACE with constant-segment primers. TCRdb itself ran the 5' RACE reads through MiXCR, one entry per CDR3 protein. The sample comprises hundreds of thousands of distinct CDR3 sequences, approximately 27% of which are singletons, and about 13% rests with the top ten. V is TRBV12-3 or TRBV12-4 and J is TRBJ2-5; tentatively, D is TRBD1 or TRBD2 (5 bases each). This TCR derives from an adult woman who had mild COVID-19 (a few samples of this study predate the infection). Cell type and time point are not known. Source material: PBMCs or a T cell subset sorted from them (not recorded which). The CDR3 DNA reads TGTGCCACCGGGACGGCCCCGGTGGCCCAGTACTTC. It translates to CATGTAPVAQYF.